The 15 T cell receptor beta chains below were found in one sample sequenced in a study of T cell repertoires in cytomegalovirus infection. Via MiXCR, TCRdb re-called the reads, giving one row per CDR3 protein. The sample contains about 300,000 distinct CDR3 sequences, around 10% of which appear only once. What was sequenced was PBMCs. These receptors were obtained from a human donor in good health (CMV status not recorded). Some clones in this sample may be carry-over from other donors' samples.

This clonotype was seen at least ten times. The junction does not match germline at one end; this may be a read error. The chain joins TRBV7-2 to TRBJ1-4; D remains unclear. The CDR3 runs 13 residues. Germline loops: CDR1 SGHTA, CDR2 FQGNSA. Here the CDR3 DNA reads TGTGCCAGCAGTTTAGGAGGAAATGAAAAACTGTTTTTT. This sequence encodes CASSLGGNEKLFF.

CDR3 sequence: CSGGKGGGYTF. The CDR3 DNA follows: TGCAGTGGGGGAAAGGGAGGAGGCTACACCTTC. V is TRBV20-1 and J is TRBJ1-2; no firm D call. V shed 7 bases and J shed 8 bases, with 14 bases lying between them. The CDR3 consists of 11 residues. Germline V lookup: CDR1 DFQATT, CDR2 SNEGSKA (reference sequence).

The gene calls are TRBV9 and TRBJ1-6, with 10 bases that match TRBD1. V gave up 7 bases and J gave up 9 bases; unmatched junction bases: 7. CDR1 is SGDLS and CDR2 is YYNGEE in the germline V gene. The CDR3 sequence is 14 residues long. CDR3 sequence reads: CASSGQGGSSPLHF. As DNA, the CDR3 is TGTGCCAGCTCAGGACAGGGGGGCAGTTCACCCCTCCACTTT.

This clonotype was seen repeatedly, ten times or more. The V call is TRBV7-9, the J call TRBJ1-2, with D possibly matching TRBD1 (5 bases). Germline V gene sequence: CDR1 SEHNR, CDR2 FQNEAQ (reference sequence). The CDR3 extends over 14 amino acids. Trimming stripped 1 base from V and 8 bases from J, with 14 bases between. The chain's CDR3 is CASSLGAGGEGYTF. The CDR3 DNA follows: TGTGCCAGCAGCTTAGGGGCTGGAGGGGAAGGCTACACCTTC.

This clonotype has a count of ten or more. J is TRBJ1-2 and V is TRBV18, with 8 bases fitting TRBD1. Germline V gene data show CDR1 as KGHSH and CDR2 as LQKENI. There are 13 residues in the CDR3. The V gene end was trimmed by 6 bases and the J gene end by 6 bases; junction bases not matched to a gene: 6. The chain's CDR3 is CASSPARGHGYTF. CDR3 sequence (DNA): TGTGCCAGCTCCCCTGCCAGGGGGCATGGCTACACCTTC.

About this clonotype itself: One base away lies a much larger clone, so this may be a sequencing read error. The chain couples TRBV29-1 to TRBJ1-2, with unresolved D. Trimming stripped 5 bases from V and 0 bases from J, with 7 bases between. This CDR3 has 12 amino acids. Germline V gives CDR1 SQVTM, CDR2 ANQGSEA. The CDR3 nucleotides read TGCAGCGTTCGCCAGACTAACTATGGCTACACCTTC. This codes for CSVRQTNYGYTF.

This clonotype was recorded many times. V gene TRBV5-1 combines with J gene TRBJ1-1, with D possibly matching TRBD1 (5 bases). Trimming removed 4 bases from V and 2 bases from J, with 9 bases in between. Germline values: CDR1 SGHRS, CDR2 YFSETQ. The CDR3 is made up of 13 amino acids. In DNA, the CDR3 is TGCGCCAGCAGCCCACAGGCAAACACTGAAGCTTTCTTT. It encodes CASSPQANTEAFF.

This clonotype showed up many times. The rearrangement links TRBV12-3 or TRBV12-4 to TRBJ2-7; weak D call: TRBD1 (5 bases). Trimming cost V 6 bases and J 4 bases, with 13 bases left between them. The CDR3 length is 13 residues. Here the CDR3 DNA reads TGTGCCAGCAGCGGGCCAGGGTCTTACGAGCAGTACGTC. This encodes CASSGPGSYEQYV.

Ten or more counts support this clonotype. This chain links TRBV20-1 with TRBJ2-3, with D possibly matching TRBD2 (6 bases). CDR3 size: 14 residues. Trimming cost V 4 bases and J 5 bases, with 16 bases left between them. Germline V gene data show CDR1 as DFQATT and CDR2 as SNEGSKA (reference sequence). The CDR3 protein is CSAIAGPWGDTQYF. The CDR3 DNA follows: TGCAGTGCTATTGCGGGGCCTTGGGGAGATACGCAGTATTTT.

This clonotype has a handful of counts. V usage is TRBV12-5 and J usage is TRBJ1-1; TRBD1 matches at 11 bases. Trimming at V came to 5 bases and at J to 4 bases, leaving 9 bases not matched to a gene. This CDR3 comprises 16 residues. Germline V gene data show CDR1 as LGHNT and CDR2 as FRNRAP. The CDR3 loop is CASGTRTGGEGTEAFF. In DNA form, the CDR3 reads TGTGCTAGTGGTACCCGGACAGGGGGCGAGGGCACTGAAGCTTTCTTT.

This clonotype was seen ten or more times. Here the CDR3 DNA reads TGTGCCAGCAGTGGGGCGGGAAGCAAAAACATTCAGTACTTC. Protein sequence: CASSGAGSKNIQYF. The V gene is TRBV28, the J gene TRBJ2-4, with D possibly being TRBD2 (6 bases). Per germline, CDR1 MDHEN and CDR2 SYDVKM. The V and J ends lost 5 bases and 3 bases respectively, with 11 bases between them. CDR3 length: 14 amino acids.

The table lists this clonotype with many counts. The V gene is TRBV5-6, the J gene TRBJ2-1; 8 nucleotides match TRBD1. Germline V gene lookup returns CDR1 SGHDT and CDR2 YYEEEE. V trimming: 4 bases; J trimming: 10 bases; junction bases outside the gene matches: 7. The CDR3 runs 13 residues. CDR3: CASSLGQGGEQFF. The CDR3 DNA is TGTGCCAGCAGCCTCGGACAGGGAGGAGAGCAGTTCTTC.

This chain links TRBV28 with TRBJ1-2; no reliable D call. This CDR3 has 14 amino acids. Germline loops: CDR1 MDHEN, CDR2 SYDVKM. V lost 7 bases, J lost 8 bases, and 20 bases lay in between. This CDR3 reads CASNLTPDLTGYTF. DNA for the CDR3: TGTGCCAGCAACCTGACACCCGATTTGACGGGCTACACCTTC.

The chain carries TRBV28 and TRBJ2-1, with D hard to call. In germline, CDR1 is MDHEN, CDR2 SYDVKM. Trimming stripped 3 bases from V and 10 bases from J, with 10 bases between. This CDR3 has 12 amino acids. CDR3 in DNA: TGTGCCAGCAGTTTTACTACGCTCGAGCAGTTCTTC. Residues: CASSFTTLEQFF.

Many counts were recorded for this clonotype. The rearrangement joins TRBV19 to TRBJ2-1; possibly TRBD1 for D (6 bases). CDR1 is LNHDA, CDR2 SQIVND, per germline (reference sequence). With 5 bases removed from V and 9 bases from J, the gap between germline ends came to 17 bases. This CDR3 has 14 amino acids. The CDR3 is CASSPLLGAGEQFF. In nucleotides, the CDR3 is TGTGCCAGTAGTCCTTTGCTGGGGGCAGGTGAGCAGTTCTTC.